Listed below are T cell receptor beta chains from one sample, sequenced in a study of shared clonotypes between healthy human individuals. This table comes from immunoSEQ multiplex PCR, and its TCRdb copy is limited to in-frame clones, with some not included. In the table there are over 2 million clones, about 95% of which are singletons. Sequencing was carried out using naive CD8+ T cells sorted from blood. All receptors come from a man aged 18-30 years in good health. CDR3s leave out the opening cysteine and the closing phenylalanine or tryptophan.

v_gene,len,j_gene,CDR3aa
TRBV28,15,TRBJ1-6,ASSFGVEAVYNSPLH
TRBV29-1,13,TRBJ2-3,SVEGGQHSTDTQY
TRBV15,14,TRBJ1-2,ATSRTPGQDNYGYT
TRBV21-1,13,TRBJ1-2,ASSKVSGRNYGYT
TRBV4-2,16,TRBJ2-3,ASSQDPPGGTNTDTQY
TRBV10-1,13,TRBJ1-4,ASSESSIDNEKLF
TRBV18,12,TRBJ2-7,ASSPDPRPNEQY
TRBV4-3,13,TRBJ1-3,ASSSRLASGNTIY
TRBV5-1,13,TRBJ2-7,ASSLDLLAGTEQY
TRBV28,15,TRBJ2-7,ASSFYPGVEVSYEQY
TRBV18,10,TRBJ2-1,ASSPDRPEQF
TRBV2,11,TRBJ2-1,ASTTSEYNEQF
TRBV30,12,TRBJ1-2,AWTWTGRGYGYT
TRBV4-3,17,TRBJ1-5,ASSQDMPGSEGSNQPQH
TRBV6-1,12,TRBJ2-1,ASSARTGYNEQF